Below, 6 T cell receptor beta chains from the same sample are listed, as sequenced in a study of cytomegalovirus exposure and HLA in healthy donors. PCR used 60 Vbeta primers and 13 Jbeta primers. Only in-frame clones appear in the TCRdb table, and some are missing; sequencing was by immunoSEQ multiplex PCR. The sample holds about 130,000 clones; nearly 85% are singletons and the top ten take about 1%. Source material: PBMCs. The receptor set was obtained from a boy aged 5-17 years in good health and CMV-seronegative.

The genes are TRBV18 and TRBJ2-1, with D perhaps matching TRBD2 (5 bases). This CDR3 region has 14 residues. The V gene's germline CDR1 is KGHSH and CDR2 LQKENI. V lost 1 base to trimming and J lost 5 bases, with 9 bases between them. CDR3 sequence reads: CASSPRLANNEQFF. The CDR3 region has the DNA TGTGCCAGCTCACCACGGCTAGCTAACAATGAGCAGTTCTTC.

This chain uses TRBV10-3 with TRBJ1-2; no clear D. The CDR3 is made up of 17 amino acids. Trimming stripped 0 bases from V and 4 bases from J, with 18 bases between. The V gene's germline CDR1 is ENHRY and CDR2 SYGVKD. CDR3 region: CAISESRNTRQTYGYTF. DNA for the CDR3: TGTGCCATCAGTGAGTCACGGAACACAAGACAAACCTATGGCTACACCTTC.

DNA for the CDR3: TGTGCCTGGAGTGCTCAGGACTTCGAGACCCAGTACTTC. Translated: CAWSAQDFETQYF. The chain employs TRBV30 and TRBJ2-5, with D possibly TRBD2 on 5 matching bases. Trimming shortened V by 1 base and J by 5 bases, and 11 bases separated the two germline ends. The length of the CDR3 is 13 residues. The germline CDR1 and CDR2 sequences are GTSNPN and SVGIG (reference sequence).

V and J are TRBV4-1 and TRBJ2-1, with TRBD2 matching over 14 bases. Germline-derived CDR1 and CDR2 are MGHRA and YSYEKL. CDR3 size: 14 residues. J gave up 15 bases and V 4 bases, and 8 bases lay outside the gene matches. CDR3 DNA sequence: TGCGCCAGCAGCCCCGGACTAGCGGGAGGACTCGGGTTCTTC. Its protein product is CASSPGLAGGLGFF.

V is TRBV6-5 and J is TRBJ2-5; D is perhaps TRBD1 (5 bases). The assigned J gene may be wrong: the sequence end matches TRBJ2-7 better. Germline loops: CDR1 MNHEY, CDR2 SVGAGI. This CDR3 comprises 13 residues. CDR3 sequence: CASSYSKGYEQYF. The CDR3, as DNA: TGTGCCAGCAGTTACTCGAAGGGGTACGAGCAGTACTTC.

A single count supports this clone. The gene calls are TRBV29-1 and TRBJ2-5; 9 bases agree with TRBD1. With V trimmed by 7 bases and J by 5 bases, 11 bases remained unmatched. This CDR3 region has 14 residues. Germline assignment: CDR1 SQVTM and CDR2 ANQGSEA. CDR3 loop: CSAETGTGMETQYF. The CDR3 DNA reads TGCAGCGCTGAGACCGGGACAGGGATGGAGACCCAGTACTTC.